This TCR beta chain was sequenced during a study of blood T cell repertoires in COVID-19. Study in general: Acute and convalescent COVID-19 samples came from the United States, Italy and Spain.

This CDR3 has 15 residues. Germline V gene sequence: CDR1 SGHAT, CDR2 FQNNGV. As concerns this clone: At one end, the junction sequence differs from germline, possibly due to a read error.

Generated by immunoSEQ multiplex PCR, the TCRdb table keeps only in-frame clones and is missing some. The sample contains approximately 45,000 clones, about 89% of which appear only once. Sequencing input: peripheral blood. This clonotype was sampled from a human donor in a cohort sampled during active COVID-19. This rearrangement joins TRBV11-2 to TRBJ2-3; D gene uncertain. The CDR3 coding sequence is TGTGCCAGCAGCGTAGAGGCCATCAGCACAGATACGCAGTATTTT. Translation: CASSVEAISTDTQYF.